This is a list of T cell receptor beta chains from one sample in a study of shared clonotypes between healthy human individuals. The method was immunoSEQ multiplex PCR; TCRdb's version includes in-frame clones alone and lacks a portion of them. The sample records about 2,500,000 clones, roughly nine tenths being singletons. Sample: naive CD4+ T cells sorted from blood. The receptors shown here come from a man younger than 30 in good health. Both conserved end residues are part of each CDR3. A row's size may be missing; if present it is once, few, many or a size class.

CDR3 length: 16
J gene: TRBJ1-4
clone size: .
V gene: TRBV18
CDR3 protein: CASSPRQGSGNEKLFF

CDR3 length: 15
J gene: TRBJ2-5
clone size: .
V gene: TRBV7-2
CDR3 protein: CASSSGLARARDPHF

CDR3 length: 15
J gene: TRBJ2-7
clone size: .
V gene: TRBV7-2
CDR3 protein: CASSLVPGTYDEQYF

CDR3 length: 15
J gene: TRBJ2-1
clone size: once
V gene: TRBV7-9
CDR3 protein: CASSVTEAGWNEQFF

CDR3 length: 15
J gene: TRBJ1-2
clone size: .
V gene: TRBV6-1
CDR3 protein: CASSEALGIYYGYTF

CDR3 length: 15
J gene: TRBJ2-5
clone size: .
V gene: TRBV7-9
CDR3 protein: CASRAGLAGEETQYF

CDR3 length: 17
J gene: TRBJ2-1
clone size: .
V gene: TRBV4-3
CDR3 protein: CASSQVPAGVPYNEQFF

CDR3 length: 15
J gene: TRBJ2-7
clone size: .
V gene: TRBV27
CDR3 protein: CASSLQGSASYEQYF

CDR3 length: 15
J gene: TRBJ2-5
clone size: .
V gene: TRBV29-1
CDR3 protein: CSVPARGSNQETQYF

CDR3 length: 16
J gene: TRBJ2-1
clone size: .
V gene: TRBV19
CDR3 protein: CASSGGGAFSYNEQFF

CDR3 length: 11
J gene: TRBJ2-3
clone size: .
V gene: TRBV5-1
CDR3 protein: CASSLADTQYF

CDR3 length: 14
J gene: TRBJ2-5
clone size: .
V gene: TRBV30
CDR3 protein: CAWGTGGLQETQYF

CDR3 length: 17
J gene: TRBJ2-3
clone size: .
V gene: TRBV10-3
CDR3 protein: CAIRGQGANDGTDTQYF

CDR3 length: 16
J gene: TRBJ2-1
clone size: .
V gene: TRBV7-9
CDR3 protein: CASSSRTSGGWDEQFF

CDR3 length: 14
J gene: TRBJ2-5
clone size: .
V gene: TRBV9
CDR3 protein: CASSVGGGRETQYF

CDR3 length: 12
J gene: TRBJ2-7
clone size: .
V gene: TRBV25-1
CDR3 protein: CATLSPNLEQYF

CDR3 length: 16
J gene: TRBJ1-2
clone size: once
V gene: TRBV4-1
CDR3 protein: CASSQMGQGKDYGYTF

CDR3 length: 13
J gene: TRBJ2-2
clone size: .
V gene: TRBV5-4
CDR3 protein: CASTASQAGELFF

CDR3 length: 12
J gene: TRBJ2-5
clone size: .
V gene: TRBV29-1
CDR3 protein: CRATPGEETQYF

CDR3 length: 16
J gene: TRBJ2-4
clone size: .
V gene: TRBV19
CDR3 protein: CASSIDRSIAKNIQYF

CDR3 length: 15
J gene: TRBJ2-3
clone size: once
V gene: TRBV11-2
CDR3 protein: CASSAGDRVRDTQYF

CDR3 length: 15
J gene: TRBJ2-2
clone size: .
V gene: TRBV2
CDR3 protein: CASSVAGGPTGELFF

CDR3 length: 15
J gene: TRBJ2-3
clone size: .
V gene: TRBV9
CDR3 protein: CASSVGRLPTDTQYF

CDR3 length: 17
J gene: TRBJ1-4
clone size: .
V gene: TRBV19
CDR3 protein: CASSKPGQGATNEKLFF

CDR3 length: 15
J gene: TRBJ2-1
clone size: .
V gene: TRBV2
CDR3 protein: CASSEVGTGVGEQFF

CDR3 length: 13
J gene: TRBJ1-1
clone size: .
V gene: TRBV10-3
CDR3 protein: CAISESLETEAFF

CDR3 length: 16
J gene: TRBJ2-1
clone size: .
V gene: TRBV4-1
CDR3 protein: CASSQVYLGGVGEQFF

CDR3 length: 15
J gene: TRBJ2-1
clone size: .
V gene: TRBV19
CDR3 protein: CASSIRLAENNEQFF